Below, one TCR beta chain is given with its context. Its specificity is unknown. This entry belongs to a study of OX40 agonist ivuxolimab in advanced cancers. In the study overall: Every patient in dose escalation had hepatocellular carcinoma, melanoma, renal cell or head and neck cancer.

Regarding the study as a whole: At doses 0.1 to 3.0 mg/kg, CD4+ and CD8+ clones expanded.

Measured with immunoSEQ multiplex PCR; TCRdb has only the in-frame clones, and not every one. The sample lists more than 45,000 clones; under 95% were seen once. It was autoimmune disease history or systemic immunosuppression that excluded patients. Drawing of blood for sampling happened at baseline, at cycle 4 day 1, and at cycle 7 day 1. Trimming took 2 bases from V and 8 from J; bases not matched to a gene: 6. CDR3 length: 14 residues. Germline V gives CDR1 SGHNT, CDR2 YENEEA. Sample: CD4+ or CD8+ T cells sorted from blood, taken in a trial of the OX40 agonist ivuxolimab. The origin of this receptor is an adult with an advanced solid tumor such as melanoma, head and neck, liver or kidney cancer. The V gene is TRBV11-3, the J gene TRBJ2-1; 7 bases fit TRBD2. The CDR3 region has the DNA TGTGCCAGCAGCTTATGGGGGACTAATGATGAGCAGTTCTTC. As protein: CASSLWGTNDEQFF.